This record concerns one TCR beta chain sequence. The data were obtained in a study of blood T cell repertoires in COVID-19. Study-level background: The analysed material was cDNA or gDNA that came from T cells, B-cell-depleted T cells, or PBMCs.

Under the authors' procedure: For nucleated cells, counts were estimated from reference gene primer amplification. Assay: immunoSEQ multiplex PCR; the TCRdb copy retains only in-frame clones and omits some. Clone size and V and J calls were adopted from that table, with D and trimming inferred from the DNA. The table has about 69,000 clones, roughly 79% seen once. This receptor was taken from a human donor in a cohort sampled during active COVID-19. The sample consisted of peripheral blood.

The CDR3 coding sequence is TGCGCCAGCAGCCCCAGGGACAGCCTTCCCTATGGCTACACCTTC. Amino acids: CASSPRDSLPYGYTF. This chain joins TRBV5-1 and TRBJ1-2, with 7 nucleotides matching TRBD1. The V gene's germline CDR1 is SGHRS and CDR2 YFSETQ. The CDR3 length is 15 residues. V shed 4 bases and J 4 bases; nucleotides not matched to a gene: 10.